Below, 14 T cell receptor beta chains from the same sample are listed, as sequenced in a study of Graves' ophthalmopathy and Graves' hyperthyroidism. The study amplified TCR beta CDR3 regions using RNA transcripts. First-round RT-PCR relied on HTBI primers, and a second-round multiplex PCR came next. TCRdb re-called the multiplex PCR reads through MiXCR, storing one row per CDR3 protein. Of about 620,000 distinct CDR3 sequences in the sample, over 20% were seen once. Input material: peripheral blood. The receptors were gathered from a woman aged 18-35 years with stable Graves' hyperthyroidism. Some clones in this sample may be carry-over from other donors' samples.

At least ten counts were recorded for this clonotype. The V gene is TRBV19, the J gene TRBJ2-2, with 9 nucleotides matching TRBD1. V dropped 6 bases and J dropped 7; count of bases not matched to a gene: 9. Germline CDR1 and CDR2: LNHDA and SQIVND (reference sequence). The CDR3 sequence is 15 residues long. In DNA, the CDR3 is TGTGCCAGTAGGACCGGGACAGGGTTCCACGGGGAGCTGTTTTTT. This sequence encodes CASRTGTGFHGELFF. Together with reference TRBV19 and TRBJ2-2, the CDR3 gives the full variable domain: DGGITQSPKYLFRKEGQNVTLSCEQNLNHDAMYWYRQDPGQGLRLIYYSQIVNDFQKGDIAEGYSVSREKKESFPLTVTSAQKNPTAFYLCASRTGTGFHGELFFGEGSRLTVL.

There are many counts of this clonotype. The V call is TRBV12-3 or TRBV12-4, the J call TRBJ1-2; D is undetermined. Trimming cost V 8 bases and J 0 bases, with 19 bases left between them. The CDR3 is 16 residues long. The DNA for the CDR3 is TGTGCCAGCCACCGACCGGCGGGAATCTCTAACTATGGCTACACCTTC. Protein: CASHRPAGISNYGYTF.

With respect to this clonotype: Germline is not matched at one junction end, which may reflect a read error. The CDR3, as DNA: TGTGCCTCCTCAAGGGACGGACGGCTTAACTCTGGCTACACCTTC. This codes for CASSRDGRLNSGYTF. The rearrangement links TRBV11-2 to TRBJ1-2, with a possible D match to TRBD1 (5 bases). In germline, CDR1 is SGHAT, CDR2 FQNNGV. The CDR3 length is 15 residues.

This clonotype was detected a few times. This chain links TRBV28 with TRBJ2-5; TRBD1 aligns across 12 bases. The CDR3 runs to 15 residues. Unmatched junction bases numbered 8, after V lost 3 bases and J lost 9 bases. Germline CDR1 is MDHEN and CDR2 is SYDVKM. CDR3 coding DNA: TGTGCCAGCAGTTTGGGGACAGGGGGCACGGGGGCCCAGTACTTC. Amino acids: CASSLGTGGTGAQYF. The full variable domain, completed using reference TRBV28 and TRBJ2-5, is DVKVTQSSRYLVKRTGEKVFLECVQDMDHENMFWYRQDPGLGLRLIYFSYDVKMKEKGDIPEGYSVSREKKERFSLILESASTNQTSMYLCASSLGTGGTGAQYFGPGTRLLVL.

Ten or more counts support this clonotype. The chain uses TRBV3-1 and TRBJ2-7; D is uncertain. CDR3 length: 12 residues. Germline V gene sequence: CDR1 LGHDT, CDR2 YNNKEL (reference sequence). V was shortened by 3 bases and J by 7 bases, with 10 bases between the two germline ends. CDR3 in amino acids: CASSQGSSEQYF. Written as DNA, the CDR3 is TGTGCCAGCAGCCAGGGGTCATCGGAGCAGTACTTC.

This clonotype was seen at least ten times. This chain connects TRBV12-3 or TRBV12-4 to TRBJ2-2; 7 nucleotides line up with TRBD1. V lost 6 bases, J lost 7 bases, and 8 bases stayed unmatched. The CDR3 loop spans 14 amino acids. CDR3 sequence: CASSRTGRNGELFF. DNA for the CDR3: TGTGCCAGCAGCCGGACAGGAAGGAACGGGGAGCTGTTTTTT.

This sequence joins TRBV30 and TRBJ1-1, with D possibly TRBD1 on 5 matching bases. This CDR3 comprises 16 residues. Per the germline V gene, CDR1 is GTSNPN and CDR2 is SVGIG (reference sequence). Trimming cost V 0 bases and J 0 bases, with 14 bases left between them. The CDR3 nucleotides are TGTGCCTGGAGTGTACTACAGGCCTACGTGAACACTGAAGCTTTCTTT. Protein sequence: CAWSVLQAYVNTEAFF. The whole variable domain, filled in from reference TRBV30 and TRBJ1-1, reads SQTIHQWPATLVQPVGSPLSLECTVEGTSNPNLYWYRQAAGRGLQLLFYSVGIGQISSEVPQNLSASRPQDRQFILSSKKLLLSDSGFYLCAWSVLQAYVNTEAFFGQGTRLTVV.

In this sample, this clonotype turned up a few times. This chain's CDR3 is CASSQPQGNQPQHF. In DNA form, the CDR3 reads TGTGCCAGCAGCCAACCACAGGGTAATCAGCCCCAGCATTTT. The chain is built from TRBV4-2 and TRBJ1-5; D might be TRBD1 (6 bases). Germline CDR1 is LGHNA and CDR2 is YNFKEQ. V was clipped by 2 bases and J by 4 bases, with 9 bases between them. This CDR3 region has 14 residues.

This clonotype showed up many times. J is TRBJ2-7 and V is TRBV7-9; D not certain. In germline, CDR1 is SEHNR, CDR2 FQNEAQ (reference sequence). The CDR3 contains 14 residues. Between the trimmed V and J ends, which lost 7 bases and 3 bases, there was a span of 16 bases. The CDR3 loop reads CASTTHQAHYEQYF. DNA for the CDR3: TGTGCCAGCACCACCCACCAGGCTCACTACGAGCAGTACTTC.

This clonotype has only a few counts. This chain links TRBV19 with TRBJ2-7, with D perhaps TRBD1 or TRBD2 (7 bases each). V lost 2 bases, J lost 3 bases, and 14 bases lay in between. Germline V gene sequence: CDR1 LNHDA, CDR2 SQIVND (reference sequence). The CDR3 covers 15 residues. The DNA of the CDR3 is TGTGCCAGTAGTATAATGGGAGGGGGCGGCTACGAGCAGTACTTC. It codes for CASSIMGGGGYEQYF.

This clonotype was picked up a small number of times. The gene calls are TRBV5-6 and TRBJ2-7; 8 positions match TRBD1. V was clipped by 7 bases and J by 0 bases; unmatched bases: 3. This CDR3 is built from 13 residues. CDR1 and CDR2 (germline): SGHDT, YYEEEE. The CDR3 region is CASDRGRSYEQYF. In DNA, the CDR3 is TGTGCCAGCGACAGGGGCCGCTCCTACGAGCAGTACTTC.

On this clonotype itself: Compared with germline, one end of the junction differs, possibly owing to a read error. The chain links TRBV4-1 to TRBJ2-5, with D perhaps matching TRBD1 or TRBD2 (6 bases each). CDR3 length: 16 amino acids. CDR1 is MGHRA, CDR2 YSYEKL, per germline. The CDR3 nucleotides read TGCGCCAGCAGCCAAGGACCGGGGGCGATTCAAGGGACCCAGTACTTC. Its protein product is CASSQGPGAIQGTQYF.

The chain carries TRBV12-3 or TRBV12-4 and TRBJ2-4; D is undetermined. The V end was cut by 7 bases, the J end by 1 base, with 14 bases between. The CDR3 consists of 15 residues. The CDR3 sequence: CASTVGRGAKNIQYF. DNA of the CDR3: TGTGCCAGCACCGTCGGGCGTGGGGCCAAAAACATTCAGTACTTC.

This sequence joins TRBV11-2 and TRBJ2-7; the D gene is possibly TRBD2 (6 bases). The CDR3 contains 19 residues. V lost 1 base, J lost 9 bases, and 31 bases lay in between. Germline V gene lookup returns CDR1 SGHAT and CDR2 FQNNGV. The CDR3 loop is CASSLGGALYTGLARSQYF. DNA of the CDR3: TGTGCCAGCAGCTTAGGAGGTGCGCTGTATACGGGACTCGCCCGGTCGCAGTACTTC.